Each of the 7 T cell receptor beta chains below was sequenced from the same sample in a study of monozygotic twins with inflammatory bowel disease. From its re-call of the 5' RACE reads, TCRdb lists each CDR3 protein once, without DNA. In all, the sample yields about 210,000 distinct CDR3 sequences. Material for sequencing was blood. Receptors were obtained from a human donor with ulcerative colitis or Crohn's disease, or a healthy co-twin of an affected twin (not recorded which).

This rearrangement joins TRBV10-3 to TRBJ1-5. The germline CDR1 and CDR2 sequences are ENHRY and SYGVKD. The CDR3 length is 14 residues. The CDR3 spells CAISAGLSNQPQHF.

J is TRBJ2-2 and V is TRBV12-3 or TRBV12-4; with no DNA, the TCRdb D assignment of TRBD1 cannot be verified. This CDR3 region has 15 residues. The CDR3 protein is CASSLFDSLRGELFF.

This chain joins TRBV7-2 and TRBJ1-3; without DNA, the TCRdb call of TRBD1 cannot be checked. This CDR3 spans 14 amino acids. Germline V gene sequence: CDR1 SGHTA, CDR2 FQGNSA. The chain's CDR3 is CASSFSPTGDTIYF.

The gene calls are TRBV5-1 and TRBJ1-2. Per the germline V gene, CDR1 is SGHRS and CDR2 is YFSETQ. The CDR3 has 12 residues. The CDR3 here is CASSPTAYGYTF.

The gene calls are TRBV20-1 and TRBJ2-3; TCRdb lists TRBD2, though no DNA is available to test this call. CDR3 length: 15 residues. The germline CDR1 and CDR2 sequences are DFQATT and SNEGSKA (reference sequence). CDR3 region: CSAEPAGGPTDTQYF.

The genes are TRBV7-2 and TRBJ2-7. Germline loops: CDR1 SGHTA, CDR2 FQGNSA. CDR3 size: 13 residues. CDR3 protein: CASSLQMFYEQYF.

This chain joins TRBV12-3 or TRBV12-4 and TRBJ2-7; TCRdb calls TRBD1, which cannot be checked without DNA. CDR3 length: 14 amino acids. The CDR3 loop reads CASSLTDRPGEQYF.